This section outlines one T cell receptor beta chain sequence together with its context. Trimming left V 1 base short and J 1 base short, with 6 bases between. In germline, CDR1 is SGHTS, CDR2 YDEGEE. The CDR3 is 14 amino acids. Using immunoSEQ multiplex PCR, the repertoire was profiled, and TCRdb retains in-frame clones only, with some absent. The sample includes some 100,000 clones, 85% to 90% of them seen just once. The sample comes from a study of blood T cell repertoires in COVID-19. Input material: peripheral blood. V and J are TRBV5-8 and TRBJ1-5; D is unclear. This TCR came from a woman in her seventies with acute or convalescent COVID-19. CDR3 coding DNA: TGTGCCAGCAGCTTGAGCGGGAGCAATCAGCCCCAGCATTTT. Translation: CASSLSGSNQPQHF. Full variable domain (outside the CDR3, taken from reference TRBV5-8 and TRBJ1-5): EAGVTQSPTHLIKTRGQQATLRCSPISGHTSVYWYQQALGLGLQFLLWYDEGEERNRGNFPPRFSGRQFPNYSSELNVNALELEDSALYLCASSLSGSNQPQHFGDGTRLSIL.